A selection of T cell receptor beta chains follows, all from one sample in a study of blood T cell repertoires in COVID-19. TCRdb's table, derived via immunoSEQ multiplex PCR, lists solely in-frame clones and lacks some. The data show some 210,000 clones, around nine tenths seen once. The sample comprised peripheral blood. The receptors stem from a middle-aged woman who had recovered from COVID-19. CDR3s include the opening cysteine and the closing phenylalanine or tryptophan. D genes are given only for firm matches. Not every row has a clone size; where given, it reads once, few, many or a size class.

v_gene	j_gene	d_gene	abundance	CDR3nt	CDR3aa
TRBV29-1	TRBJ1-1	TRBD1	.	TGCAGCGTCACAAATACTGGTACAGGGGTGACTGAAGCTTTCTTT	CSVTNTGTGVTEAFF
TRBV30	TRBJ1-5	TRBD1	few	TGTGCCTGGAGTGTCGGGCAGGGGGGCGTTCAGCCCCAGCATTTT	CAWSVGQGGVQPQHF
TRBV19	TRBJ2-1	.	.	TGTGCCAGTAGGACTGATTACAATGAGCAGTTCTTC	CASRTDYNEQFF
TRBV28	TRBJ1-5	.	.	TGTGCCAGCAGTTTCATAGGGCAGGGTACACATCAGCCCCAGCATTTT	CASSFIGQGTHQPQHF
TRBV3-1/TRBV3-2	TRBJ1-3	.	once	TGTGCCAGCAGCCAAGATCGCGCGTGGGCCTCTGGAAACACCATATATTTT	CASSQDRAWASGNTIYF
TRBV5-1	TRBJ2-2	.	few	TGCGCCAGCAGCTTGGCCTCGGCTAGCAATGACGGGGAGCTGTTTTTT	CASSLASASNDGELFF
TRBV18	TRBJ1-5	.	.	TGTGCCAGCTCACTTGGCCAGGGGAATCAGCCCCAGCATTTT	CASSLGQGNQPQHF
TRBV11-2	TRBJ2-2	TRBD1	.	TGTGCCAGCAGCTTACCGAGAGGGGGCGCGAACACCGGGGAGCTGTTTTTT	CASSLPRGGANTGELFF
TRBV6-1	TRBJ2-1	.	few	TGTGCCAGCAGTGAAGAGAGGCTAGCCTCCTACAATGAGCAGTTCTTC	CASSEERLASYNEQFF
TRBV5-1	TRBJ1-2	.	.	TGCGCCAGCAGCTTGGACAGGTTGGGCGGCTACACCTTC	CASSLDRLGGYTF
TRBV10-2	TRBJ2-7	TRBD2	.	TGCGCCAGCAGTTCGTCTAGCGGGAGGGCGGTAGGGTACGAGCAGTACTTC	CASSSSSGRAVGYEQYF
TRBV18	TRBJ1-1	.	.	TGTGCCAGCTCACCACCTGCCAGCGCGAACACTGAAGCTTTCTTT	CASSPPASANTEAFF
TRBV15	TRBJ1-1	.	.	TGTGCCACCAGGGCAGGCCCCATGAACACTGAAGCTTTCTTT	CATRAGPMNTEAFF
TRBV2	TRBJ1-4	TRBD1	.	TGTGCCAGCTGGGGGGGACAGGGAGAGTGGGCTAATGAAAAACTGTTTTTT	CASWGGQGEWANEKLFF
TRBV6-5	TRBJ1-1	TRBD1	.	TGTGCCAGCAGTTATGGACAGGGTGTTGAAGCTTTCTTT	CASSYGQGVEAFF
TRBV19	TRBJ1-5	TRBD1	.	TGTGCCAGTAGTATCTGGACAGGGGGCGGACAGCCCCAGCATTTT	CASSIWTGGGQPQHF
TRBV10-3	TRBJ1-1	.	.	TGTGCCATCAGTGAGTTTGGGAGGGGATACACTGAAGCTTTCTTT	CAISEFGRGYTEAFF
TRBV20-1	TRBJ1-2	TRBD1	.	TGCAGTGCTAGGACAGGGTATGGCTACACCTTC	CSARTGYGYTF
TRBV28	TRBJ1-5	.	once	TGTGCCAGCATACGACAGCAAAATCAGCCCCAGCATTTT	CASIRQQNQPQHF
TRBV2	TRBJ2-7	.	.	TGTGCCAGCAGTGGGACAGCTAACCCATACGAGCAGTACTTC	CASSGTANPYEQYF
TRBV12-3/TRBV12-4	TRBJ2-7	.	once	TGTGCCAGCAGTTTAGGGTACAGGCAGTACTTC	CASSLGYRQYF
TRBV30	TRBJ2-3	.	.	TGTGCCTGGAGTGTTGGAGGGGGCGGTGCAGATACGCAGTATTTT	CAWSVGGGGADTQYF
TRBV19	TRBJ2-1	TRBD1	.	TGTGCCAGTAGAAAGGGGACAGGAGCCCCTCATGAGCAGTTCTTC	CASRKGTGAPHEQFF
TRBV4-2	TRBJ2-1	TRBD2	.	TGTGCCAGCAGCCAAGATTCCTGGAAAGCGGGAGCTTCATACAATGAGCAGTTCTTC	CASSQDSWKAGASYNEQFF
TRBV5-5	TRBJ2-5	TRBD2	.	TGTGCCAGCAGCTTGGGACTAGCGGGCAACCAAGAGACCCAGTACTTC	CASSLGLAGNQETQYF
TRBV9	TRBJ1-4	TRBD1	.	TGTGCCAGCAGCGCAGGCATGTCCAACAGGGGGAATGAAAAACTGTTTTTT	CASSAGMSNRGNEKLFF
TRBV7-6	TRBJ2-1	TRBD2	.	TGTGCCAGCAGCTCGACTAGCGGGAGGGCTTCATTCCCCTACAATGAGCAGTTCTTC	CASSSTSGRASFPYNEQFF
TRBV28	TRBJ1-1	.	.	TGTGCCAGCAGTGGGCAGGGTGGTACTGAAGCTTTCTTT	CASSGQGGTEAFF
TRBV7-7	TRBJ2-2	.	.	TGTGCCAGCAGCTTAGACGCGTTGAACACCGGGGAGCTGTTTTTT	CASSLDALNTGELFF
TRBV7-2	TRBJ2-3	.	once	TGTGCCAGCAGCTCGGGTCCTTGGGGAGGTACGCAGTATTTT	CASSSGPWGGTQYF
TRBV16	TRBJ2-2	.	.	TGTGCCAGCAGCCAATCGACTACTGTTAGGGAGCTGTTTTTT	CASSQSTTVRELFF
TRBV7-8	TRBJ2-5	.	.	TGTGCCAGCACCTCGGGGGAGACCCAGTACTTC	CASTSGETQYF
TRBV2	TRBJ2-7	TRBD1	few	TGTGCCAGCAGTGCCCAGGGGGTCGAGCAGTACTTC	CASSAQGVEQYF
TRBV11-1	TRBJ1-4	.	.	TGTGCCAGCAGCCCTGCTTTGGCCGCAACTAATGAAAAACTGTTTTTT	CASSPALAATNEKLFF
TRBV7-9	TRBJ1-1	TRBD1	.	TGTGCCAGCAGCCCCCGGACAGGTGAAGCTTTCTTT	CASSPRTGEAFF
TRBV7-8	TRBJ1-5	TRBD1	.	TGTGCCAGCAGCTTAGCGGGACAGGGCTTCCATCAGCCCCAGCATTTT	CASSLAGQGFHQPQHF
TRBV4-3	TRBJ2-1	.	.	TGCGCCAGCAGCCAAGCCCCTAGCTACAATGAGCAGTTCTTC	CASSQAPSYNEQFF
TRBV14	TRBJ2-7	.	.	TGTGCCAGCAGCCAAGTGAGCCTAGATGGGTACGAGCAGTACTTC	CASSQVSLDGYEQYF
TRBV11-2	TRBJ2-5	.	.	TGTGCCAGCAGCTTAAAGGACACTTCGTTTGTCGAGACCCAGTACTTC	CASSLKDTSFVETQYF
TRBV7-9	TRBJ1-5	.	.	TGTGCCAGCAGCTCACCGACAGAAACCGATCAGCCCCAGCATTTT	CASSSPTETDQPQHF
TRBV5-1	TRBJ2-7	.	once	TGCGCCAGCAGCTTGACTCTTCGCGAGCAGTACTTC	CASSLTLREQYF
TRBV28	TRBJ1-2	TRBD1	once	TGTGCCAGCAGTTCAGGACAGGGGGCGTTTCATGGCTACACCTTC	CASSSGQGAFHGYTF
TRBV25-1	TRBJ1-1	TRBD1	.	TGTGCCAGCAGACAGGGGGTCACTGAAGCTTTCTTT	CASRQGVTEAFF
TRBV6-5	TRBJ2-2	.	few	TGTGCCAGCAGGTTACAGGGTACCACCGGGGAGCTGTTTTTT	CASRLQGTTGELFF
TRBV4-2	TRBJ2-7	TRBD2	.	TGTGCCAGCAGCCAAGAAGGGGGCAGGGGACTAGCGGGAAGCTTCTCCTACGAGCAGTACTTC	CASSQEGGRGLAGSFSYEQYF
TRBV3-1/TRBV3-2	TRBJ2-7	TRBD2	.	TGTGCCAGCAGCCAAGGTCCACTAGCGGGAGGGCCTTATCACGAGCAGTACTTC	CASSQGPLAGGPYHEQYF
TRBV5-1	TRBJ2-3	TRBD2	.	TGCGCCAGCAGCTTGCCTAGCGGGACCGATACGCAGTATTTT	CASSLPSGTDTQYF
TRBV7-9	TRBJ2-7	TRBD1	.	TGTGCCAGCAGCACGGGACAGGGAGGTTCAGAGCAGTACTTC	CASSTGQGGSEQYF